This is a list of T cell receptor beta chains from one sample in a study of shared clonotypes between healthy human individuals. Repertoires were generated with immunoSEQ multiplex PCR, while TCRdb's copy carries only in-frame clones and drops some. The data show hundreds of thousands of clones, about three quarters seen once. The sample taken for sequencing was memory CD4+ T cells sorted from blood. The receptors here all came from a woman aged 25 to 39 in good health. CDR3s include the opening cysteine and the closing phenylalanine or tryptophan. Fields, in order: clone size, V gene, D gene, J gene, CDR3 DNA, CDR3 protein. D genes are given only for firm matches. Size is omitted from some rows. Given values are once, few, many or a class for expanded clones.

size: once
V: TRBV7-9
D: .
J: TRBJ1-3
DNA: TGTGCCAGCAGCTCCCCCCCTGGAGGGCTATTCTCTGGAAACACCATATATTTT
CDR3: CASSSPPGGLFSGNTIYF

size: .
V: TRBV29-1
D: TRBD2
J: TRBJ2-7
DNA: TGCAGCGTTGCGCCGACTAGCGTCCACGAGCAGTACTTC
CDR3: CSVAPTSVHEQYF

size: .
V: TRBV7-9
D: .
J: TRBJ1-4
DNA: TGTGCCAGCAGCTTAGTGGCAGCAACTAATGAAAAACTGTTTTTT
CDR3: CASSLVAATNEKLFF

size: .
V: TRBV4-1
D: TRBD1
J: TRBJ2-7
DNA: TGCGCCAGCAGCCAAGGGAACAGGGGGCCCTACGAGCAGTACTTC
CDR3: CASSQGNRGPYEQYF

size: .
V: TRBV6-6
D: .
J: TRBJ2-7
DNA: TGTGCCAGCAGCCCGGGATTCAGGGGACGGTCCTACGAGCAGTACTTC
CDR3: CASSPGFRGRSYEQYF

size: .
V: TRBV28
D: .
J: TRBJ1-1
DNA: TGTGCCAGCCCCCGGGGCACTGAAGCTTTCTTT
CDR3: CASPRGTEAFF

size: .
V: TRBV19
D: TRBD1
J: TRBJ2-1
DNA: TGTGCCAGTAGTATCGCGGGGACAGGGGACAATGAGCAGTTCTTC
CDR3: CASSIAGTGDNEQFF

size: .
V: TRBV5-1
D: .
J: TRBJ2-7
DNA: TGCGCCAGCAGCTCGCAGGGCTACGAGCAGTACTTC
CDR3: CASSSQGYEQYF

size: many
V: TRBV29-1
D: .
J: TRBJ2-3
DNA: TGCAGCGTTGATACCCCCCCTGAGGGATCGGGTCTTTGGACAGATACGCAGTATTTT
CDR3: CSVDTPPEGSGLWTDTQYF

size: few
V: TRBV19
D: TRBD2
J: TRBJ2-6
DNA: TGTGCCAGTAGTCAACGGGGGGCTAGCGGGGTCTCTGGGGCCAACGTCCTGACTTTC
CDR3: CASSQRGASGVSGANVLTF

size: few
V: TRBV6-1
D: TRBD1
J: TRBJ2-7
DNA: TGTGCCAGTGGGACAGCCTACGAGCAGTACTTC
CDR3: CASGTAYEQYF

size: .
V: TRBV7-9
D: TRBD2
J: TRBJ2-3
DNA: TGTGCCAGCAGCTGGGGAGGGGATCAAGATACGCAGTATTTT
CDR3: CASSWGGDQDTQYF